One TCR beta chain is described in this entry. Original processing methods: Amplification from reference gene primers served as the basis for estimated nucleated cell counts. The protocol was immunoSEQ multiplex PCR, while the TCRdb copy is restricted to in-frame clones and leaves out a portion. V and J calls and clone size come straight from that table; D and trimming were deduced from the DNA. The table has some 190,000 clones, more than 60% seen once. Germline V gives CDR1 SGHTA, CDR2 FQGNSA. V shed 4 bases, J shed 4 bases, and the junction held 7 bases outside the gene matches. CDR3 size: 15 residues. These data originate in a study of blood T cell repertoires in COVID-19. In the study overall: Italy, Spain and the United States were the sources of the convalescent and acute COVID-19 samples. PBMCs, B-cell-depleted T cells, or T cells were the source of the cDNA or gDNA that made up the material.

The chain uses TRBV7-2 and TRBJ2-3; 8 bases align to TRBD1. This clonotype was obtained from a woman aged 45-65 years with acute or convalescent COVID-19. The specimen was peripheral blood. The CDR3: CASSSRTGLADTQYF. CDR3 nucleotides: TGTGCCAGCAGCTCTAGGACAGGGCTGGCAGATACGCAGTATTTT. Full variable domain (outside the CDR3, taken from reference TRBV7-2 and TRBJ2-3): GAGVSQSPSNKVTEKGKDVELRCDPISGHTALYWYRQSLGQGLEFLIYFQGNSAPDKSGLPSDRFSAERTGGSVSTLTIQRTQQEDSAVYLCASSSRTGLADTQYFGPGTRLTVL.